This T cell receptor beta chain was recovered during a study of shared clonotypes between healthy human individuals (TCRdb year 2020). About the study as a whole: A few men and two women, aged 18 to 49 years, made up the cohort. For each donor, CD4 naive and CD4 memory were each given three plates, CD8 naive was given two plates, and CD8 memory was given one plate. To estimate repertoire size and how much clonotype sharing occurs between individuals, the study deeply sequenced the blood TCR repertoires of five healthy adults. Libraries were prepared and TCR repertoires were sequenced by different laboratories using diverse techniques, in order to increase sequencing depth and limit assay-specific biases. Each donor's leukapheresis produced roughly between about 0.9 and 9.5 billion PBMCs.

TCR CDR3 regions were amplified from genomic DNA by multiplex PCR using the deep immunoSEQ assay. Extracted genomic DNA from each cell subset was distributed evenly across all wells of several immunoSEQ 96-well plates, and each plate was treated as a replicate. For sorted subsets, each replicate PCR was loaded with 200 to 250 ng genomic DNA, equivalent to 30,000 or so T cell genomes. The purified libraries were quantified using a Qubit 3.0 fluorometer, sized with a Bioanalyzer 2100, and then quantified again using the KAPA Library Quantification kit. Each immunoSEQ 96-well plate was sequenced on its own single-read 150-cycle Illumina NextSeq 550 flow cell. The original methods were these. Because only junctional sequences without quality scores were contained in the immunoSEQ output, filtering matching that applied to full-length reads could not be performed. Sequences were annotated with PyIR, a Python wrapper for IgBLAST v1.9, and V/J genes and CDR3 were assigned using IMGT germline references. Reads were removed for weak V/J assignments (E-value above 1e-6), missing CDR3, stop codons, out-of-frame junctions, or ambiguous translated residues. V3J clonotypes were defined as sequences sharing an identical inferred V gene, J gene, and CDR3 amino acid sequence. Percentage overlap between repertoires was calculated by dividing the number of shared unique clonotypes by the size of the smaller repertoire. RTK rarefaction, the Chao1 estimator, and Recon v2.1 estimates of unobserved clonotypes were used to assess repertoire richness. Generation probabilities were computed with OLGA for all TCRbeta clonotypes obtained by the gDNA method from four donors. This is the immuneACCESS table as TCRdb keeps it, with only in-frame sequences that have V and J called. A part of the clones is gone; compared with another copy, unresolved V genes explain less than half, and the rest is unexplained. That table gives V, J and clone size, and the DNA gave D and trimming. For this sample the table gives roughly 2 million clones, of which less than 95% were detected only once. The ten top clones hold 0.9% to 1.4% of the sample.

CD8 naive samples were obtained by positive selection for CCR7 among CD45RO-negative cells, yielding a CD45RA+CCR7+ population from which TemRA cells were excluded. Donors were healthy HIV-negative adults with no recently reported acute infections or vaccinations. All donors were Caucasian adults living in Nashville, Tennessee, USA. Blood was collected by leukapheresis, and PBMCs were isolated by Ficoll-Histopaque density gradient centrifugation and then cryopreserved in liquid nitrogen vapor phase. Analytical flow cytometry was used to check the purity and quantity of each magnetically sorted T cell population. Genomic DNA was isolated from every sorted fraction and measured by UV absorbance on a Nanodrop 2000c. In the case of this clone: This clone's antigen is unknown. It has no much larger one-base neighbor in the sample; base qualities were not kept.

Study-level results and caveats: Based on pairwise subsampling, the degree of clonotype sharing among donors was expected to be affected by sequencing depth. Sharing across a handful of donors was observed for around 5% of naive CD4, under 4% of naive CD8, about 2.5% of memory CD4, and around 0.42% of memory CD8 clonotypes. Higher generation probabilities were observed for clonotypes shared by all four sorted-subset donors than for non-shared clonotypes. Sampling was limited to blood, and TCR repertoires in tissue likely differ from TCR repertoires in blood. Incomplete sequencing was indicated by rarefaction of sorted-subset datasets, despite the large sequencing depth. Because the study included a small number of donors, the genetic and exposure-history diversity represented was limited. Larger estimated clonotype richness was generally found for naive subsets than for memory subsets.

There are 14 amino acids in the CDR3, from cysteine to phenylalanine inclusive. The DNA shown is the 42-base CDR3, in frame from base 1. Taken from the germline V gene (reference sequence), the CDR1 and CDR2 loops are SEHNR and FQNEAQ. Trimming accounts for 2 bases at V and 2 bases at J, while the number of junction bases matched to no gene is 3. The chain links TRBV7-9 with TRBJ2-7; 7 nucleotides in the junction match TRBD2. The sequence was obtained from a young man in good health. Material for sequencing was naive CD8+ T cells sorted from blood. The cell subset or site label for this specimen denotes: CD45RA+CCR7+. The nucleotide sequence is given as TGTGCCAGCAGCTTAAGCGGGAAGCCCTACGAGCAGTACTTC. Translated, it gives CASSLSGKPYEQYF.